Presented here are 3 T cell receptor beta chains from one specimen sequenced in a study of T cells in women clearing cervical HPV infection. Repertoires were generated with immunoSEQ multiplex PCR, while TCRdb's copy carries only in-frame clones and drops some. Its listing shows some 30,000 clones. Sequencing input: blood buffy coat. The source is a woman between 18 and 69 years old with a cervical HPV16 infection that either progressed to CIN3+ or cleared (not recorded which).

Note on this clone: One end of the junction does not line up with germline, which may come from a read error. The read finishes 3 residues shy of the CDR3 end, and the germline J gene is used to complete it. This chain connects TRBV4-2 to TRBJ1-2; tentative D call: TRBD1 (5 bases). The germline CDR1 and CDR2 sequences are LGHNA and YNFKEQ. The CDR3 length is 16 residues. CDR3 bases read: TGCGCCAGCAGCCAAGATTCTGCAGGGACTTCCTATGGC. As protein: CASSQDSAGTSYG. The CDR3 as a whole reads CASSQDSAGTSYGYTF.

About this clone: The CDR3 goes on 3 residues after the read ends, and that part is filled in from the germline J gene. The chain is built from TRBV24-1 and TRBJ2-1; TRBD1 matches 8 bases. J was trimmed by 4 bases and V by 4 bases; bases with no gene match: 8. Germline assignment: CDR1 KGHDR and CDR2 SFDVKD. CDR3 size: 16 residues. CDR3 in amino acids: CATSESTGALYNEQFF. Incomplete CDR3 DNA: TGTGCCACCAGTGAATCGACAGGGGCCCTATACAATGAG.

CDR3 loop: CASSWGLEGGETQYF. The sequenced part of the CDR3 DNA is TGCGCCAGCAGTTGGGGCCTGGAAGGGGGAGAGACC. J is TRBJ2-5 and V is TRBV10-2, with TRBD1 as a possible D gene (6 bases). The read ends 3 residues early relative to the CDR3; the germline J gene fills the gap. This CDR3 contains 15 residues. The germline gives CDR1 WSHSY, CDR2 SAAADI. Trimming took 5 bases from V and 4 from J, leaving 17 bases between them.